The 14 T cell receptor beta chains below were found in one sample sequenced in a study of CD8+ T cells in alopecia areata. The authors extracted RNA and reverse transcribed it into cDNA as the sequencing template. TCRdb's copy holds only in-frame clones and misses some; the assay was immunoSEQ multiplex PCR. This sample comprises around 100,000 clones, none seen once only. Material for sequencing was lesional skin. All receptors come from a C3H/HeJ mouse with alopecia areata. The mouse strain carries the MHC haplotype H2-k.

As concerns this clone: Germline and genes here are mouse. From the germline J gene comes the end of the CDR3, since the read stops 4 residues before it. The rearrangement links TRBV19 to TRBJ2-7; no clear D. Trimming removed 6 bases from V and 0 bases from J, with 10 bases in between. Germline CDR1 is FNHDT and CDR2 is SITEND (reference sequence). CDR3 length: 13 amino acids. The sequenced part of the CDR3 DNA is TGTGCCAGCAATCCCCAGAGCTCCTAT. Its protein product is CASNPQSSY. The whole CDR3 protein is CASNPQSSYEQYF.

This clone has more than one count but fewer than ten. TCRdb gives a protein that differs at residue 12 from what the DNA encodes, so the protein here is translated from the DNA. Mouse germline and gene names are used. The read halts 3 residues ahead of the CDR3 end, with the missing end drawn from the germline J gene. V is TRBV19 and J is TRBJ1-6; D perhaps matches TRBD1 (6 bases). TRBJ1-6 is noted as an ORF with a role that remains uncertain. Deletions cut 2 bases from V and 5 bases from J, with 11 bases between. This CDR3 region has 15 residues. From germline, CDR1 is FNHDT and CDR2 SITEND (reference sequence). CDR3 sequence: CASSIRDKNNSPLYF. Partial CDR3 DNA: TGTGCCAGCAGTATTAGGGACAAAAATAATTCGCCC.

This clone was seen a handful of times. The gene symbols are mouse symbols. From the germline J gene comes the end of the CDR3, since the read stops 4 residues before it. V gene TRBV13-3 combines with J gene TRBJ1-1; 10 positions match TRBD1. Germline V gene data show CDR1 as NNHDY and CDR2 as SYVADS. This CDR3 region has 14 residues. The covered CDR3 bases are TGTGCCAGCAGGCCGGGACAGGGGAAATCA. Its protein is CASRPGQGKS. The whole CDR3 protein is CASRPGQGKSEVFF.

On this clone: TCRdb's protein and the translated DNA diverge at residue 11; the protein reported here is the translation of the DNA. Genes and germline are mouse. The CDR3 goes on 3 residues after the read ends, and that part is filled in from the germline J gene. V usage is TRBV29 and J usage is TRBJ1-3; D not resolved. Looked up from germline, CDR1 is MSHET and CDR2 is SYDVDS. The CDR3 length is 14 residues. V was trimmed by 3 bases and J by 3 bases, leaving 9 bases between them. The chain's CDR3 is CASSFKGFGNTLYF. Partial CDR3 DNA: TGTGCTAGCAGTTTCAAGGGTTTTGGAAATACG.

Points on this clone: The listed genes are named as in mouse. The read stops 4 residues short of the end of the CDR3; the missing end is completed from the germline J gene. V usage is TRBV1 and J usage is TRBJ2-7; 8 bases agree with TRBD2. Germline V gives CDR1 NSQYPW, CDR2 LRSPGD (reference sequence). The CDR3 is made up of 15 amino acids. V lost 3 bases, J lost 0 bases, and 4 bases stayed unmatched. The CDR3 here is CTCSALGGLSYEQYF. The sequenced CDR3 bases are TGCACCTGCAGTGCGCTGGGGGGCCTCTCCTAT.

To note about this clone: The gene names given are mouse names. The read falls 4 residues short of the CDR3 end, and the missing part is taken from the germline J gene. V is TRBV17 and J is TRBJ2-7; 10 nucleotides agree with TRBD1. CDR3 length: 15 amino acids. Germline values: CDR1 MNHDT, CDR2 YYDKIL. Incomplete CDR3 DNA: TGTGCTAGCAGTAGAGGGGGGGACAGGGGTTAT. As protein: CASSRGGDRGY. Given in full, the CDR3 is CASSRGGDRGYEQYF.

In this sample, this clone turned up a few times. Genes here carry mouse names. From the germline J gene comes the end of the CDR3, since the read stops 4 residues before it. The V gene is TRBV1, the J gene TRBJ2-7; D is undetermined. This CDR3 is built from 15 residues. Germline values: CDR1 NSQYPW, CDR2 LRSPGD (reference sequence). V was pared by 0 bases and J by 0 bases, with 9 bases between. The CDR3 DNA, read in part, is TGCACCTGCAGTGCAGAGGTGAAAAGCTCCTAT. It specifies CTCSAEVKSSY. The full CDR3 protein reads CTCSAEVKSSYEQYF.

This clone was found a few times. The genes are named according to mouse. The read stops 4 residues short of the end of the CDR3; the missing end is completed from the germline J gene. This specimen includes other DNA sequences encoding the same CDR3. V gene TRBV13-3 combines with J gene TRBJ1-1, with a possible D match to TRBD1 (6 bases). Looked up from germline, CDR1 is NNHDY and CDR2 is SYVADS. The CDR3 extends over 15 amino acids. CDR3 loop: CASSDATGGAGEVFF. CDR3 bases read: TGTGCCAGCAGTGATGCGACTGGGGGGGCGGGA.

In the case of this clone: The gene names given are mouse names. The CDR3 goes on 4 residues after the read ends, and that part is filled in from the germline J gene. The V and J genes are TRBV13-1 and TRBJ2-2; D not certain. Germline lookup yields CDR1 NSHNY and CDR2 SYGAGN. The CDR3 runs to 15 residues. Trimming shortened V by 0 bases and J by 1 base, and 7 bases separated the two germline ends. The CDR3 here is CASSDVSGNTGQLYF. The covered CDR3 bases are TGTGCCAGCAGTGATGTTAGTGGAAACACCGGG.

This clone has more than one count but fewer than ten. Genes here carry mouse names. CDR3 amino acids: CASSRGQGAGQDTQYF. The sequenced CDR3 bases are TGTGCTAGCAGTAGAGGACAGGGGGCGGGCCAAGAC. The chain combines TRBV17 with TRBJ2-5; TRBD1 aligns across 10 bases. Read data end 4 residues before the CDR3 end; the end is taken from the germline J gene. The CDR3 is 16 residues long. The germline gives CDR1 MNHDT, CDR2 YYDKIL. V lost 1 base and J lost 2; bases outside the gene matches: 3.

With respect to this clone: The listed genes are named as in mouse. The DNA read from the CDR3 is TGTGCCAGCAGTGATACAGGGCGCACCGGG. It yields the protein CASSDTGRTG. The CDR3 as a whole reads CASSDTGRTGQLYF. V and J are TRBV13-1 and TRBJ2-2, with D perhaps TRBD1 (6 bases). The CDR3 end lies 4 residues beyond the end of the read and is filled in from the germline J gene. Germline CDR1 reads NSHNY; CDR2 reads SYGAGN. V was shortened by 1 base and J by 4 bases, with 8 bases between the two germline ends. This CDR3 is 14 amino acids long.

This clone has just a few counts. Mouse names are used for the genes. The CDR3 end lies 4 residues beyond the end of the read and is filled in from the germline J gene. The V and J genes are TRBV19 and TRBJ2-7; 8 positions match TRBD1. This CDR3 has 13 residues. Germline CDR1 FNHDT, CDR2 SITEND (reference sequence). The CDR3 region is CASSPTGAYEQYF. Incomplete CDR3 DNA: TGTGCCAGCAGTCCGACAGGGGCATAT.

In regard to this clone: Gene and germline names: mouse. The CDR3 end falls 4 residues outside the read, so it is completed with the germline J gene. This chain uses TRBV19 with TRBJ1-4; 7 nucleotides line up with TRBD1. This CDR3 has 15 residues. The V gene's germline CDR1 is FNHDT and CDR2 SITEND (reference sequence). Trimming took 2 bases from V and 3 from J; bases not matched to a gene: 4. The sequenced part of the CDR3 DNA is TGTGCCAGCAGTATTAGGGGGCTCACCAACGAA. Translating it yields CASSIRGLTNE. The entire CDR3 sequence reads CASSIRGLTNERLFF.

This clone has just a few counts. The gene names here belong to mouse. The CDR3 extends 4 residues past the end of the read, so its final part is completed from the germline J gene. This chain links TRBV13-1 with TRBJ1-2; maybe TRBD1 (6 bases). The CDR3 spans 13 residues. V gave up 5 bases and J gave up 1 base, with 9 bases separating them. The V gene's germline CDR1 is NSHNY and CDR2 SYGAGN. CDR3 sequence reads: CASRRGGNSDYTF. The part of the CDR3 DNA that was read is TGTGCCAGCAGGAGGGGGGGAAACTCC.